This T cell receptor beta chain was profiled in a study of T cells after yellow fever vaccination. Trimming removed 2 bases at V and 2 bases at J, with 19 bases between. The CDR3 is 17 amino acids. Germline CDR1 is DFQATT and CDR2 is SNEGSKA (reference sequence). This clonotype was recorded many times. What it binds is not known. One entry per CDR3 protein, called by TCRdb with MiXCR from the 5' RACE reads. The profile shows 310,000 or so distinct CDR3 sequences, less than 4.5% of them singletons. General observations from the study: A limited proportion of clonotypes was detected within both the CD4 and CD8 compartments. The secondary response showed a weaker magnitude and a faster peak, day 5 versus 15. Reappearance after the booster was seen for most primary-vaccination clones, at 95% to 96% CD4 and roughly 90% CD8.

V usage is TRBV20-1 and J usage is TRBJ1-5, with D perhaps TRBD1 (6 bases). The clonotype originates from a man aged 18 to 30 who received the YFV17D yellow fever vaccine. Sequences were derived from PBMCs, sampled on the day of the yellow fever booster vaccination. The CDR3 loop is CSARFPSRGSRNQPQHF. Written as DNA, the CDR3 is TGCAGTGCTAGATTTCCATCCAGGGGTTCGCGCAATCAGCCCCAGCATTTT.